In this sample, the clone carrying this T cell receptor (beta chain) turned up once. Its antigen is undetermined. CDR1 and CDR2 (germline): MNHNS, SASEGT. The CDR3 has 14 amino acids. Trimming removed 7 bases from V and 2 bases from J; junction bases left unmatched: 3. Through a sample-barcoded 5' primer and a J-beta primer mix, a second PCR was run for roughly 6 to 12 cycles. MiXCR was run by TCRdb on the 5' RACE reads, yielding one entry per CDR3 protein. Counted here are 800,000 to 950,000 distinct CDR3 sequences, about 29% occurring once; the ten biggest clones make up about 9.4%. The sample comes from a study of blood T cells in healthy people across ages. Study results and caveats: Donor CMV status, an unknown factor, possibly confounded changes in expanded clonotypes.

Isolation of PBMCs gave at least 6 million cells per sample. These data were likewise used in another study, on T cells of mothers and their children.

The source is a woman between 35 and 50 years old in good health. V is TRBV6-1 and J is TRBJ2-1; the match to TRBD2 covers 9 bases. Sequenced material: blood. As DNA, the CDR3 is TGTGCCAGCATAGGACTAGCGACCTACAATGAGCAGTTCTTC. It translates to CASIGLATYNEQFF.